The clone carrying this TCR beta chain has just a few counts. Its antigen is not known. These data originate in a study of T cell repertoires in cytomegalovirus infection. Study in general: The authors relied on CMV epitopes, both recently identified HLA-C-restricted and well-studied HLA-B-restricted. Indicated by public TCR beta signatures were CMV infection and matching HLA type. Study conclusions and caveats: Accumulated public TCR beta family frequency recognized individuals carrying CMV together with the relevant HLA. HLA-C-restricted CMV-specific TCR beta clonotypes prevailed in the ex vivo response.

The CDR3 covers 13 residues. The V end was cut by 8 bases, the J end by 2 bases, with 12 bases between. Germline CDR1 and CDR2: WSHSY and SAAADI. MiXCR, applied by TCRdb to the reads, yields one record per CDR3 protein. This sample has roughly 920,000 distinct CDR3 sequences, with about a third found just once. Material: cultured CD8+ T cells from PBMCs, obtained from culture after CMV antigen stimulation. This chain links TRBV10-2 with TRBJ2-5, with D perhaps matching TRBD2 (6 bases). This TCR derives from a human donor in good health (CMV status not recorded). Some clones in this sample may be carry-over from other donors' samples. CDR3 sequence reads: CASGGYSQETQYF. CDR3 sequence (DNA): TGCGCCAGCGGGGGGTACTCACAAGAGACCCAGTACTTC.